The 21 T cell receptor beta chains below were found in one sample sequenced in a study of shared clonotypes between healthy human individuals. This table comes from immunoSEQ multiplex PCR, and its TCRdb copy is limited to in-frame clones, with some not included. The sample consists of 2 million to 3 million clones, over 85% of them appearing once. The sequenced material came from naive CD4+ T cells from PBMCs. Subset here: CD45RA+ positively selected. All receptors derive from a man aged 18 to 30 in good health. Some clones in this sample may be carry-over from other donors' samples.

Turning to this clone: Other DNA sequences in this specimen translate into the identical CDR3. The gene calls are TRBV30 and TRBJ2-1, with D hard to call. This CDR3 is 15 amino acids long. The germline CDR1 and CDR2 sequences are GTSNPN and SVGIG (reference sequence). V lost 0 bases to trimming and J lost 4 bases, with 13 bases between them. In nucleotides, the CDR3 is TGTGCCTGGAGTGTACGTGCAGGTGTATACAATGAGCAGTTCTTC. Its translation is CAWSVRAGVYNEQFF.

The J gene is TRBJ1-1, the V gene TRBV6-1, with 7 nucleotides matching TRBD1. The CDR3 extends over 15 amino acids. Germline CDR1 reads MNHNS; CDR2 reads SASEGT. The V segment lost 5 bases and the J segment 1 base; nucleotides outside the gene matches: 7. The CDR3 here is CASSPQGGENTEAFF. The CDR3 DNA reads as TGTGCCAGCAGTCCTCAGGGGGGGGAGAACACTGAAGCTTTCTTT.

The rearrangement joins TRBV18 to TRBJ1-3; D uncertain. CDR1 is KGHSH and CDR2 is LQKENI in the germline V gene. The CDR3 consists of 17 residues. V was trimmed by 2 bases and J by 4 bases, leaving 18 bases between them. The CDR3 region has the DNA TGTGCCAGCTCACCAAATTTGGGCGGCTCAAAAGGAAACACCATATATTTT. Protein: CASSPNLGGSKGNTIYF.

The chain links TRBV11-2 to TRBJ1-2; 7 bases line up with TRBD1. V was pared by 6 bases and J by 4 bases, with 8 bases of the junction left unmatched. The CDR3 spans 14 residues. Germline CDR1 is SGHAT and CDR2 is FQNNGV. DNA of the CDR3: TGTGCCAGCAGTTCGGCGCGGGACAGCTATGGCTACACCTTC. The encoded protein is CASSSARDSYGYTF.

The chain joins TRBV7-2 to TRBJ2-7; D is ambiguous. Per the germline V gene, CDR1 is SGHTA and CDR2 is FQGNSA. Deletions cut 1 base from V and 4 bases from J, with 5 bases between. This CDR3 is built from 12 residues. The CDR3: CASSLDWYEQYF. Written as DNA, the CDR3 is TGTGCCAGCAGCTTAGATTGGTACGAGCAGTACTTC. Variable domain in full (rest from reference TRBV7-2 and TRBJ2-7): GAGVSQSPSNKVTEKGKDVELRCDPISGHTALYWYRQSLGQGLEFLIYFQGNSAPDKSGLPSDRFSAERTGGSVSTLTIQRTQQEDSAVYLCASSLDWYEQYFGPGTRLTVT.

The V and J genes are TRBV9 and TRBJ2-7; no definite D call. The CDR3 sequence is 14 residues long. Trimming removed 0 bases at V and 3 bases at J, with 10 bases between. Germline V lookup: CDR1 SGDLS, CDR2 YYNGEE. The CDR3 sequence is CASSVGPINYEQYF. CDR3 bases: TGTGCCAGCAGCGTAGGACCAATTAACTACGAGCAGTACTTC.

V gene TRBV2 combines with J gene TRBJ1-2; TRBD1 aligns across 7 bases. The ends lost 4 bases at V and 2 bases at J; junction bases unmatched: 4. CDR3 size: 14 residues. CDR1 and CDR2 from the germline V gene are SNHLY and FYNNEI. CDR3 DNA: TGTGCCAGCAGTGCACAGGGACAGAACTATGGCTACACCTTC. Protein: CASSAQGQNYGYTF.

This clone was detected a few times. V and J are TRBV19 and TRBJ1-5; a possible D gene is TRBD1 (6 bases). The ends were cut back, 3 bases at V and 0 bases at J, with 9 bases in the middle. Germline V gene data show CDR1 as LNHDA and CDR2 as SQIVND (reference sequence). This CDR3 region has 15 residues. The CDR3 bases are TGTGCCAGTAGTATGGACAGATATAGCAATCAGCCCCAGCATTTT. It yields the protein CASSMDRYSNQPQHF.

Turning to this clone: This sample also contains other DNA sequences that code for the same CDR3. This rearrangement joins TRBV9 to TRBJ1-5; D gene ambiguous. Germline assignment: CDR1 SGDLS and CDR2 YYNGEE. CDR3 size: 14 residues. V was cut by 0 bases and J by 4 bases, with 8 bases left in between. Here the CDR3 reads CASSVGAGNQPQHF. In DNA, the CDR3 is TGTGCCAGCAGCGTAGGGGCGGGGAATCAGCCCCAGCATTTT.

The V gene is TRBV9, the J gene TRBJ2-2, with TRBD2 matching 14 bases. CDR3 length: 16 amino acids. Per the germline V gene, CDR1 is SGDLS and CDR2 is YYNGEE. V shed 4 bases and J 5 bases; nucleotides not matched to a gene: 4. In nucleotides, the CDR3 is TGTGCCAGCAGCTCCGGGACTAGCGGGAGTACCGGGGAGCTGTTTTTT. This gives the protein CASSSGTSGSTGELFF. The variable domain in full, with the rest retrieved from reference TRBV9 and TRBJ2-2, is DSGVTQTPKHLITATGQRVTLRCSPRSGDLSVYWYQQSLDQGLQFLIQYYNGEERAKGNILERFSAQQFPDLHSELNLSSLELGDSALYFCASSSGTSGSTGELFFGEGSRLTVL.

The gene calls are TRBV14 and TRBJ2-7; the match to TRBD1 covers 8 bases. V was clipped by 6 bases and J by 2 bases; unmatched bases: 3. The germline V gene encodes CDR1 SGHDN and CDR2 FVKESK. The CDR3 runs to 13 residues. CDR3: CASSLTGAYEQYF. Here the CDR3 DNA reads TGTGCCAGCAGTCTGACAGGGGCCTACGAGCAGTACTTC.

The chain has TRBV14 and TRBJ2-7; tentatively, D is TRBD2 (7 bases). The V and J ends lost 6 bases and 0 bases respectively, with 15 bases between them. This CDR3 is 15 amino acids long. The germline gives CDR1 SGHDN, CDR2 FVKESK. The CDR3 coding sequence is TGTGCCAGCAGGAACTCGGGGGGCGCCTCCTACGAGCAGTACTTC. The encoded protein is CASRNSGGASYEQYF. Full variable domain (outside the CDR3, taken from reference TRBV14 and TRBJ2-7): EAGVTQFPSHSVIEKGQTVTLRCDPISGHDNLYWYRRVMGKEIKFLLHFVKESKQDESGMPNNRFLAERTGGTYSTLKVQPAELEDSGVYFCASRNSGGASYEQYFGPGTRLTVT.

The chain links TRBV10-3 to TRBJ2-7; D gene unclear. V lost 10 bases and J 3 bases, leaving 16 bases between the germline ends. Germline V gives CDR1 ENHRY, CDR2 SYGVKD. This CDR3 has 13 amino acids. The CDR3 reads CATNPDGNYEQYF. The CDR3, as DNA: TGTGCCACGAACCCCGACGGAAACTACGAGCAGTACTTC.

In DNA, the CDR3 is TGCGCCAGCAGTTCGGGGGAGAATCAGCCCCAGCATTTT. Protein: CASSSGENQPQHF. J is TRBJ1-5 and V is TRBV5-1; TRBD1 might be the D (5 bases). CDR1 and CDR2 from the germline V gene are SGHRS and YFSETQ. The V end was cut by 5 bases, the J end by 4 bases, with 10 bases between. The CDR3 consists of 13 residues.

The gene calls are TRBV27 and TRBJ2-3, with a weak D call TRBD1 (6 bases). Trimming took 1 base from V and 7 from J, leaving 21 bases between them. The germline V gene has CDR1 MNHEY and CDR2 SMNVEV (reference sequence). This CDR3 contains 17 residues. CDR3 in amino acids: CASSLLAWDTAKHTQYF. The CDR3 bases are TGTGCCAGCAGTTTATTGGCCTGGGACACGGCTAAACATACGCAGTATTTT.

The chain recombines TRBV29-1 with TRBJ2-1; the D call may be TRBD1 or TRBD2 (6 bases each). The CDR3 is made up of 16 amino acids. Germline loops: CDR1 SQVTM, CDR2 ANQGSEA. Between the trimmed V and J ends, which lost 5 bases and 10 bases, there was a span of 27 bases. The CDR3 protein is CSVHSGGSGAGAEQFF. Written as DNA, the CDR3 is TGCAGCGTTCACTCTGGAGGATCGGGGGCTGGAGCGGAGCAGTTCTTC.

The CDR3 DNA follows: TGTGCCAGCATCCCGGGACAGATTAACACCGGGGAGCTGTTTTTT. This codes for CASIPGQINTGELFF. The chain uses TRBV6-1 and TRBJ2-2, with 7 bases matching TRBD1. V was clipped by 7 bases and J by 2 bases; unmatched bases: 7. Germline lookup yields CDR1 MNHNS and CDR2 SASEGT. CDR3 length: 15 amino acids.

The sample holds a few counts of this clone. The rearrangement links TRBV4-2 to TRBJ2-2, with D possibly TRBD2 on 5 matching bases. CDR1 is LGHNA and CDR2 is YNFKEQ in the germline V gene. The CDR3 is 13 residues long. V lost 5 bases to trimming and J lost 4 bases, with 8 bases between them. The CDR3 region is CASSNSGTGELFF. CDR3 sequence (DNA): TGTGCCAGCAGCAACAGCGGCACCGGGGAGCTGTTTTTT.

This chain links TRBV28 with TRBJ1-3, with D perhaps TRBD1 (5 bases). The CDR3 is 15 amino acids. Germline V gene sequence: CDR1 MDHEN, CDR2 SYDVKM. Trimming took 4 bases from V and 4 from J, leaving 14 bases between them. The CDR3: CASSSGRALGNTIYF. DNA for the CDR3: TGTGCCAGCAGTTCTGGCAGGGCGTTGGGAAACACCATATATTTT.

The chain couples TRBV9 to TRBJ1-2; 9 bases line up with TRBD1. Looked up from germline, CDR1 is SGDLS and CDR2 is YYNGEE. The CDR3 has 18 amino acids. Losses at the gene ends were 4 bases for V and 7 bases for J; bases not matched to a gene: 20. The CDR3: CASSTRTVKGQGSSGYTF. The CDR3 DNA is TGTGCCAGCAGCACCCGGACCGTCAAGGGACAGGGTAGTAGTGGCTACACCTTC.

The table lists this clone with a count of one. V is TRBV6-1 and J is TRBJ1-1; tentative D call: TRBD1 (6 bases). This CDR3 contains 15 residues. The germline CDR1 and CDR2 sequences are MNHNS and SASEGT. Trimming left V 6 bases short and J 4 bases short, with 18 bases between. In nucleotides, the CDR3 is TGTGCCAGCAGCCAATCAATAGGGGGGGGCACTGAAGCTTTCTTT. Translation gives CASSQSIGGGTEAFF.